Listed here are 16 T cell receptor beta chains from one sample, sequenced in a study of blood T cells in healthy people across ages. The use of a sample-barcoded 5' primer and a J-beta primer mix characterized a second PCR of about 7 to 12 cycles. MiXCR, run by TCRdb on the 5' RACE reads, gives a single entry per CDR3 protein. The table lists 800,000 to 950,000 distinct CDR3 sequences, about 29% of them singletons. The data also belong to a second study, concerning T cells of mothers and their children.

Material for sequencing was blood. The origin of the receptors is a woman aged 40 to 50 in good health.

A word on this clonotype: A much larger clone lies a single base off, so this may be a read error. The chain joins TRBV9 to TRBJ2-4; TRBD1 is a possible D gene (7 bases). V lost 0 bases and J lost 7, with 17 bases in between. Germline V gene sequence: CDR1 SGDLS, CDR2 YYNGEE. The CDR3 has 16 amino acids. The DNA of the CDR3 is TGTGCCAGCAGCGTAGGCCCCCAGGGGGGCCGGAACATTCAGTACTTC. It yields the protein CASSVGPQGGRNIQYF.

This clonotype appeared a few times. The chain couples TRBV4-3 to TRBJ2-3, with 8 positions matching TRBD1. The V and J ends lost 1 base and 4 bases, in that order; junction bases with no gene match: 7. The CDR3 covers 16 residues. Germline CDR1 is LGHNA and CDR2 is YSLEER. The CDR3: CASSQVLQGGADTQYF. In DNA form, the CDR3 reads TGCGCCAGCAGCCAAGTCCTACAGGGGGGCGCAGATACGCAGTATTTT.

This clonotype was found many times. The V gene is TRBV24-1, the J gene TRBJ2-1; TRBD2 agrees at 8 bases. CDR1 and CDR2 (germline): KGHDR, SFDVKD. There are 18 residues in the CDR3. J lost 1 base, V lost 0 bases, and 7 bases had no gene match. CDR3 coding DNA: TGTGCCACCAGTGATTTGCAATCGGGGGGGCCTTCCTACAATGAGCAGTTCTTC. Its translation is CATSDLQSGGPSYNEQFF.

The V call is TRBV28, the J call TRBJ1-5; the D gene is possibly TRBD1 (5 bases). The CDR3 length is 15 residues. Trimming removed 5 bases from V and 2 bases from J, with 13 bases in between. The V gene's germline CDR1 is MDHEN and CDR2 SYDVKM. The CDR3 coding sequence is TGTGCCAGCAGTCCGGGGGGGTTGGGCAATCAGCCCCAGCATTTT. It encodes CASSPGGLGNQPQHF.

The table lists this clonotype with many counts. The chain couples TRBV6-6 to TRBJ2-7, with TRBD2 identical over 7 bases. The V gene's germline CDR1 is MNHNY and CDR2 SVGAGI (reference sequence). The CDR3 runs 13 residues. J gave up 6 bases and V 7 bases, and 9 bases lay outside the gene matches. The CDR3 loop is CASTRGDRLEQYF. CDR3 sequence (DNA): TGTGCCAGCACCCGGGGGGATAGGCTCGAGCAGTACTTC.

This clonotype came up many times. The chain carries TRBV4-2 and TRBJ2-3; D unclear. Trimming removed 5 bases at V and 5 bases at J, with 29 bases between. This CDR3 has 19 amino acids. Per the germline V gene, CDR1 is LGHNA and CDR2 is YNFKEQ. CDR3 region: CASSYTIPEDRRWGDTQYF. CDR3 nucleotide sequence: TGTGCCAGCAGCTACACGATCCCCGAGGACCGGCGCTGGGGAGATACGCAGTATTTT.

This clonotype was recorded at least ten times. The CDR3 loop is CASIYHRENGYTF. CDR3 in DNA: TGTGCCAGCATTTACCACAGGGAGAATGGCTACACCTTC. The J gene is TRBJ1-2, the V gene TRBV7-9; D perhaps matches TRBD1 (6 bases). V lost 7 bases and J 6 bases, leaving 15 bases between the germline ends. The CDR3 loop spans 13 amino acids. The germline V gene encodes CDR1 SEHNR and CDR2 FQNEAQ (reference sequence). The variable domain in full, completed from reference TRBV7-9 and TRBJ1-2, reads DTGVSQNPRHKITKRGQNVTFRCDPISEHNRLYWYRQTLGQGPEFLTYFQNEAQLEKSRLLSDRFSAERPKGSFSTLEIQRTEQGDSAMYLCASIYHRENGYTFGSGTRLTVV.

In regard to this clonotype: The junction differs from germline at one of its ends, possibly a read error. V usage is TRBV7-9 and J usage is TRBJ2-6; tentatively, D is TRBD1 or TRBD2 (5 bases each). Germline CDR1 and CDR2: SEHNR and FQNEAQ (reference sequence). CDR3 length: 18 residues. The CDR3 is CASSRRGRSFSGANVRTF. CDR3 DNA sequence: TGTGCCAGCAGTCGTCGGGGCAGGAGTTTCTCTGGGGCCAACGTCCGGACTTTC.

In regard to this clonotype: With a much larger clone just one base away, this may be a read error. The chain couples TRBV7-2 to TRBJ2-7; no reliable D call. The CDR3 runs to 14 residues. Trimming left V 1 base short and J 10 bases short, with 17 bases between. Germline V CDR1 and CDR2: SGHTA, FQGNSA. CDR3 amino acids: CASSLVVDEEAQYF. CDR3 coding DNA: TGTGCCAGCAGCTTAGTAGTGGATGAAGAGGCCCAGTACTTC.

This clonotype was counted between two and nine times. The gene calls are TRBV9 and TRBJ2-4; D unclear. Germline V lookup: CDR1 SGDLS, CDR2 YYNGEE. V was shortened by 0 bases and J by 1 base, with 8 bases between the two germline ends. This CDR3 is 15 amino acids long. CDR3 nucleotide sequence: TGTGCCAGCAGCGTAGAAGTAGGGGCCAAAAACATTCAGTACTTC. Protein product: CASSVEVGAKNIQYF.

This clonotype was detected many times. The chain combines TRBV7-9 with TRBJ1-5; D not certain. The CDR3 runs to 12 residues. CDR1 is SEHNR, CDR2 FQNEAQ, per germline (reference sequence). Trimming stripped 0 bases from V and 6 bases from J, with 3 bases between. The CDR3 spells CASSLASQPQHF. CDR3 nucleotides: TGTGCCAGCAGCTTAGCCAGTCAGCCCCAGCATTTT.

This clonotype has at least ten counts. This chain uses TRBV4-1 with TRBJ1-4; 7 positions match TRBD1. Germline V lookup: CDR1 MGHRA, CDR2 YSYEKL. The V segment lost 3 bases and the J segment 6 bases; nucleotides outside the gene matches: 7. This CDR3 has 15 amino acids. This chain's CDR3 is CASSQIGTAYEKLFF. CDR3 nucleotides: TGCGCCAGCAGCCAGATAGGGACAGCATATGAAAAACTGTTTTTT.

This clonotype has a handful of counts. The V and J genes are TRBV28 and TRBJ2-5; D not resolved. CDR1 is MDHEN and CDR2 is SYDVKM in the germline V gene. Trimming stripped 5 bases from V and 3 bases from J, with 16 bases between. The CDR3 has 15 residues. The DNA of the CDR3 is TGTGCCAGCAGTCCCCCGTCCTTCTTGGAAGAGACCCAGTACTTC. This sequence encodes CASSPPSFLEETQYF. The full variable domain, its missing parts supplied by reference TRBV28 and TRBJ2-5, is DVKVTQSSRYLVKRTGEKVFLECVQDMDHENMFWYRQDPGLGLRLIYFSYDVKMKEKGDIPEGYSVSREKKERFSLILESASTNQTSMYLCASSPPSFLEETQYFGPGTRLLVL.

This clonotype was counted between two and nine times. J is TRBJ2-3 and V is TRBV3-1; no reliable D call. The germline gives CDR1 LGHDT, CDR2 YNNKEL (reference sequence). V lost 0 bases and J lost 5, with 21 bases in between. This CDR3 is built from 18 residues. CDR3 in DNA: TGTGCCAGCAGCCAAGACTTGTCTAGGTCGAGAGCAGAAGATACGCAGTATTTT. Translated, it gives CASSQDLSRSRAEDTQYF.

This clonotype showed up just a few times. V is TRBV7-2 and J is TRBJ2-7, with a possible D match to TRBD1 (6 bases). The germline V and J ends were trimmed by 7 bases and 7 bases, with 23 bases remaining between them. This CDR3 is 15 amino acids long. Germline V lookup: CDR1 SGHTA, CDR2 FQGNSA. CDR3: CASNLGAPTYGEQYF. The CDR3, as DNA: TGTGCCAGCAACTTGGGGGCGCCCACTTACGGAGAGCAGTACTTC.

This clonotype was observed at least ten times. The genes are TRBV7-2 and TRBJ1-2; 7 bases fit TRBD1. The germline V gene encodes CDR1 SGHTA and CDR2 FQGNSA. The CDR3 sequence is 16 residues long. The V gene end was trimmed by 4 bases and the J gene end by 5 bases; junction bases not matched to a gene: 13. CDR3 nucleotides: TGTGCCAGCAGCTATTACCGACCGGGACAGAATTATGGCTACACCTTC. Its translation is CASSYYRPGQNYGYTF. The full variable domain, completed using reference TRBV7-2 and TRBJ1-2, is GAGVSQSPSNKVTEKGKDVELRCDPISGHTALYWYRQSLGQGLEFLIYFQGNSAPDKSGLPSDRFSAERTGGSVSTLTIQRTQQEDSAVYLCASSYYRPGQNYGYTFGSGTRLTVV.